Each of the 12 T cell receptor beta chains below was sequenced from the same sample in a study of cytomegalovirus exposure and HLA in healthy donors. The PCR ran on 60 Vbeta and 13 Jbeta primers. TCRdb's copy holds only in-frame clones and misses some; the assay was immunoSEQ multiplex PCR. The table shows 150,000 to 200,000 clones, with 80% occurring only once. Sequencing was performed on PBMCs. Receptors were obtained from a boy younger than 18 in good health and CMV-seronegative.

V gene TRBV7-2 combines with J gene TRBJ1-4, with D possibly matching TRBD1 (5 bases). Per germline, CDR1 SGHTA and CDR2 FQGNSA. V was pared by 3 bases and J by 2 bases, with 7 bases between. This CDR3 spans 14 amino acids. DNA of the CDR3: TGTGCCAGCAGCTTCCCAGGGACTAATGAAAAACTGTTTTTT. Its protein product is CASSFPGTNEKLFF.

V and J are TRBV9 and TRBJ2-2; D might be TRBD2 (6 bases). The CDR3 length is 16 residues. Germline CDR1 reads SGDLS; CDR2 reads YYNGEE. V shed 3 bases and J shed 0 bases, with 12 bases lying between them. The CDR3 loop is CASSAHRRANTGELFF. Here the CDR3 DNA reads TGTGCCAGCAGCGCCCACCGGAGGGCGAACACCGGGGAGCTGTTTTTT.

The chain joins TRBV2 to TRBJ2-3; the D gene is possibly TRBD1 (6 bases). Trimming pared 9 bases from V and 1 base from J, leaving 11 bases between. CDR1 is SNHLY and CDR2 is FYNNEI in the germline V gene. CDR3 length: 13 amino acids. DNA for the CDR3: TGTGCCAGGGGTCGACAGGGCACAGATACGCAGTATTTT. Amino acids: CARGRQGTDTQYF.

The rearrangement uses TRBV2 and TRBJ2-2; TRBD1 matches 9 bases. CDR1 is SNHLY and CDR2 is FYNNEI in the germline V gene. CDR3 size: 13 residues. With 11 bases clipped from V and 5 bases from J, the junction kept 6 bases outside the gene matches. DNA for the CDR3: TGTGCCTGCCACAGGGGGCGGACCGGGGAGCTGTTTTTT. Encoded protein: CACHRGRTGELFF.

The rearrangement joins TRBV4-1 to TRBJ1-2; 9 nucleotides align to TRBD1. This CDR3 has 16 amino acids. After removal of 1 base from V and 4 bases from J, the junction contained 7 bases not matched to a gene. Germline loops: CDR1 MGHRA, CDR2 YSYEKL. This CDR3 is CASSQASGQGIYGYTF. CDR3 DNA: TGCGCCAGCAGCCAAGCCTCTGGACAGGGGATCTATGGCTACACCTTC.

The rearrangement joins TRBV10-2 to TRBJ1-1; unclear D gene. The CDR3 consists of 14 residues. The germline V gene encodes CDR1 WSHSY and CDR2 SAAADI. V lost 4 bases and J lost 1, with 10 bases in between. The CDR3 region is CASSGFRENTEAFF. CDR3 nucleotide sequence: TGCGCCAGCAGTGGTTTCCGGGAGAACACTGAAGCTTTCTTT.

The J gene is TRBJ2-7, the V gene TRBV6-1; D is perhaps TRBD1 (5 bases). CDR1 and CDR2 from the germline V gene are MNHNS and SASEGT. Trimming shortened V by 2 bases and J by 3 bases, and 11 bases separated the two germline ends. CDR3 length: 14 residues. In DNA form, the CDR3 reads TGTGCCAGCAGTGAAAGGGTTGGACACTACGAGCAGTACTTC. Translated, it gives CASSERVGHYEQYF.

The CDR3 sequence is CASSEGRGMVYEQYF. The CDR3 DNA reads as TGTGCCAGCAGTGAAGGACGGGGGATGGTCTACGAGCAGTACTTC. The V gene is TRBV2, the J gene TRBJ2-7, with D possibly matching TRBD2 (6 bases). V lost 1 base and J lost 3, with 13 bases in between. Germline CDR1 and CDR2: SNHLY and FYNNEI. The CDR3 totals 15 residues.

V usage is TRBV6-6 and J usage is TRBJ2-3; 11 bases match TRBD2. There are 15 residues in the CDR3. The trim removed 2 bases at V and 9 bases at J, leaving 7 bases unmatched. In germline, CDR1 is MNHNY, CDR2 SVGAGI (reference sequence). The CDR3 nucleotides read TGTGCCAGCAGTTACCCTGGGACTAGCGGCGTCACGCAGTATTTT. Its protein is CASSYPGTSGVTQYF.

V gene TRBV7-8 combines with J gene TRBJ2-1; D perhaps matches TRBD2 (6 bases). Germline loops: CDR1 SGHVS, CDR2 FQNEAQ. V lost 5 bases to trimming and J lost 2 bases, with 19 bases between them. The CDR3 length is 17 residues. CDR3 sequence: CASSIHLGGIAYNEQFF. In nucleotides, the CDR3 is TGTGCCAGCAGCATACACCTGGGCGGGATCGCCTACAATGAGCAGTTCTTC. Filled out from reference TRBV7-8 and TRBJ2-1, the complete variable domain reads GAGVSQSPRYKVAKRGQDVALRCDPISGHVSLFWYQQALGQGPEFLTYFQNEAQLDKSGLPSDRFFAERPEGSVSTLKIQRTQQEDSAVYLCASSIHLGGIAYNEQFFGPGTRLTVL.

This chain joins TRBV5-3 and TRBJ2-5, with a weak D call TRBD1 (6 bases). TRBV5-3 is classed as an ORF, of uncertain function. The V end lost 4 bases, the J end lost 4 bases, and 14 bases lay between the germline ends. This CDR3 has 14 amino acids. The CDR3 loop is CARSQPEGVETQYF. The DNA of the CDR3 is TGTGCCAGAAGCCAGCCAGAGGGGGTAGAGACCCAGTACTTC.

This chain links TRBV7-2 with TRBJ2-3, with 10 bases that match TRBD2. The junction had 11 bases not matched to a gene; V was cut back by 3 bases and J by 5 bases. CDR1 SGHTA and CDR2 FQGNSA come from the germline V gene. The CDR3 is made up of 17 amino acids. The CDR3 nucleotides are TGTGCCAGCAGCTTGATTGAACTAGCGGGGCTGTTAGATACGCAGTATTTT. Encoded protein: CASSLIELAGLLDTQYF.